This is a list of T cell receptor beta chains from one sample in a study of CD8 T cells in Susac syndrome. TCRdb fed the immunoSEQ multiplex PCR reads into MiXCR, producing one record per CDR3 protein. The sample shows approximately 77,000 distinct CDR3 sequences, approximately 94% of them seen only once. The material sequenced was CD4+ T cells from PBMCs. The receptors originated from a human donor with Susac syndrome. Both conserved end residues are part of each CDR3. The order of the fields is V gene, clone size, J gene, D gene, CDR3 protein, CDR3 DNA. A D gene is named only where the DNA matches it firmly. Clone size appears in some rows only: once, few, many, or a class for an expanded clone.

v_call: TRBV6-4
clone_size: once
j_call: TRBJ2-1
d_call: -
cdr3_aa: CASHRGNPYNEQFF
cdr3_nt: TGTGCCAGCCATCGGGGCAACCCGTACAATGAGCAGTTCTTC

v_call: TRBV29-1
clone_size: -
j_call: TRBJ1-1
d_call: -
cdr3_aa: CSVVGDLNTEAFF
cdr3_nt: TGCAGCGTTGTGGGGGATCTGAACACTGAAGCTTTCTTT

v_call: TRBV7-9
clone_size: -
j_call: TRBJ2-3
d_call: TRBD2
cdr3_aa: CASSLLASGTGDTDTQYF
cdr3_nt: TGTGCCAGCAGCTTATTGGCTAGCGGGACGGGGGACACAGATACGCAGTATTTT

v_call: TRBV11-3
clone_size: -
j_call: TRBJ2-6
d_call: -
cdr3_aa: CASSAAGTSSGANVLTF
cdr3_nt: TGTGCCAGCAGCGCCGCCGGGACTTCATCTGGGGCCAACGTCCTGACTTTC

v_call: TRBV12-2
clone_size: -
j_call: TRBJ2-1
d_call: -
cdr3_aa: CASRSNLTGTSDEQFF
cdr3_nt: TGTGCAAGTCGCTCGAACCTAACCGGGACTAGCGATGAGCAGTTCTTC

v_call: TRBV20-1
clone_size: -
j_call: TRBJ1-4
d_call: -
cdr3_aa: CSARAGATNEKLFF
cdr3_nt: TGCAGTGCTAGAGCAGGTGCAACTAATGAAAAACTGTTTTTT

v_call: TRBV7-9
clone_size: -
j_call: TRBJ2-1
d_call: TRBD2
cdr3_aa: CASSILPGLASYNEQFF
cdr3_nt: TGTGCCAGCAGCATATTGCCGGGACTAGCTTCCTACAATGAGCAGTTCTTC

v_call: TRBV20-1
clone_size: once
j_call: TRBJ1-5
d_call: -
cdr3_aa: CSARADSFNQPQHF
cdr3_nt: TGCAGTGCTAGAGCGGACAGCTTCAATCAGCCCCAGCATTTT

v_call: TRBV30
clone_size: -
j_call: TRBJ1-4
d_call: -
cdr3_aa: CAWSAIGLGNEKLFF
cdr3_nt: TGTGCCTGGAGTGCCATAGGGTTGGGAAATGAAAAACTGTTTTTT

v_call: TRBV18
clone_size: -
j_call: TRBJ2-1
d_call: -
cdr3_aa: CASSPHGVEQFF
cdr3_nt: TGTGCCAGCTCACCCCATGGTGTTGAGCAGTTCTTC

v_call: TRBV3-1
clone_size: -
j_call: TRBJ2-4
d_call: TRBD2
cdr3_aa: CASSQDLSQLAGVKVAKNIQYF
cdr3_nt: TGTGCCAGCAGCCAAGATCTGAGTCAGCTAGCGGGGGTAAAGGTTGCCAAAAACATTCAGTACTTC

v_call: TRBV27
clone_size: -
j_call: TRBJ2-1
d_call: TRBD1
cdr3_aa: CARPPQTGYGEQFF
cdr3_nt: TGTGCCAGGCCACCCCAGACAGGGTACGGGGAGCAGTTCTTC

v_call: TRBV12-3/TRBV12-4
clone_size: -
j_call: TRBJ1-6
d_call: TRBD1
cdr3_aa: CASSAWDSNNSPLHF
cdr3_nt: TGTGCCAGCAGTGCCTGGGACAGTAATAATTCACCCCTCCACTTT

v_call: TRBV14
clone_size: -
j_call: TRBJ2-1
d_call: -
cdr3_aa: CASRQAGDRAYNEQFF
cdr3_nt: TGTGCCAGCAGACAAGCGGGGGACAGGGCCTACAATGAGCAGTTCTTC

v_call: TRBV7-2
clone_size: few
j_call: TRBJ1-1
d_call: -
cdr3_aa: CASSHGGPKGRAFF
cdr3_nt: TGTGCCAGCAGCCATGGGGGTCCTAAGGGGCGAGCTTTCTTT

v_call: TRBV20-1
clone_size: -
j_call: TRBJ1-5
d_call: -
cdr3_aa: CSAKGQEPSQTTQHF
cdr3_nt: TGCAGTGCTAAGGGCCAGGAACCTTCCCAAACCACCCAGCATTTT

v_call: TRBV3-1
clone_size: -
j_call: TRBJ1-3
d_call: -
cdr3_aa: CASCSERFPAAGNTIYF
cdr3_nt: TGTGCCAGCTGCTCCGAAAGATTTCCGGCGGCTGGAAACACCATATATTTT

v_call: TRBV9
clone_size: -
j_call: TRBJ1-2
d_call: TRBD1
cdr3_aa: CASSVAPGTGYGYTF
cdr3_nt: TGTGCCAGCAGCGTGGCCCCCGGGACAGGCTATGGCTACACCTTC

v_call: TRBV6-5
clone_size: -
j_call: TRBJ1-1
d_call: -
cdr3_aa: CASSSGVGYDTEAFF
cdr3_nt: TGTGCCAGCAGTTCTGGGGTAGGTTACGACACTGAAGCTTTCTTT

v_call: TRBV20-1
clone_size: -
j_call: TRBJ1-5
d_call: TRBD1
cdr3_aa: CSAGRGVLAGQFNQPQHF
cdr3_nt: TGCAGTGCTGGGCGAGGTGTACTTGCGGGACAGTTCAATCAGCCCCAGCATTTT

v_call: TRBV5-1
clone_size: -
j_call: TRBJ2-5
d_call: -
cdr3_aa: CASRSGIQETQYF
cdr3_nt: TGCGCCAGCAGGTCCGGGATCCAAGAGACCCAGTACTTC

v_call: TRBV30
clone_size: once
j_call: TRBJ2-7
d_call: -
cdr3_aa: CAWNSGPSYEQYF
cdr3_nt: TGTGCCTGGAACAGCGGGCCTTCCTACGAGCAGTACTTC

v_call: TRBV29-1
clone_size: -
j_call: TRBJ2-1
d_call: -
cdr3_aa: CSAVRGASYNEQFF
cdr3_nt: TGCAGCGCCGTGAGGGGGGCCTCGTACAATGAGCAGTTCTTC

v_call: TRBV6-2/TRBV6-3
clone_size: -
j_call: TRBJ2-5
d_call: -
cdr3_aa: CASSYSGTPRETQYF
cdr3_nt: TGTGCCAGCAGTTACTCGGGGACTCCTCGAGAGACCCAGTACTTC

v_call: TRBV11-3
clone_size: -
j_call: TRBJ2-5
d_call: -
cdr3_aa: CASSLAQGTAQYF
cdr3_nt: TGTGCCAGCAGCTTAGCCCAGGGGACGGCCCAGTACTTC

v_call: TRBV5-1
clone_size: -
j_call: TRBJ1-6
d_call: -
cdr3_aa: CASSTDGNNSPLHF
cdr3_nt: TGCGCCAGCAGCACGGACGGAAATAATTCACCCCTCCACTTT

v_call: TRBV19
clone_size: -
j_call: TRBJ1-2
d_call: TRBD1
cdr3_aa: CASSIGTGNYGYTF
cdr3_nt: TGTGCCAGTAGTATCGGGACAGGGAACTATGGCTACACCTTC

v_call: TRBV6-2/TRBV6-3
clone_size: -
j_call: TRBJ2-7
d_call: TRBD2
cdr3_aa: CASSWGAREDHEQYF
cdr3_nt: TGTGCCAGCAGTTGGGGGGCGCGGGAGGACCACGAGCAGTACTTC

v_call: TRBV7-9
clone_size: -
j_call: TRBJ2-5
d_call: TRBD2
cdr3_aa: CASSPTSGGRAETQYF
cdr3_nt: TGTGCCAGCAGCCCAACTAGCGGGGGACGGGCAGAGACCCAGTACTTC

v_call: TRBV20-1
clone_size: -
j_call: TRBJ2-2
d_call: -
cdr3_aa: CSARPGGNTGELFF
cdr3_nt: TGCAGTGCTAGACCCGGGGGGAACACCGGGGAGCTGTTTTTT

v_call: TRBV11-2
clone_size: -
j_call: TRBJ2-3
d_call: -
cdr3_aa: CASSAGTFTDTQYF
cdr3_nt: TGTGCCAGCAGCGCCGGGACTTTCACAGATACGCAGTATTTT

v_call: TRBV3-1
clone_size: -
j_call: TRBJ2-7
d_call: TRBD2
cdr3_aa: CASRSSGRSDEQYF
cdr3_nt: TGTGCCAGCAGAAGTAGCGGGAGAAGTGACGAGCAGTACTTC

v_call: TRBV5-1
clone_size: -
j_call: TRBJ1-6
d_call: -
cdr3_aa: CASSLGQGPGSPLHF
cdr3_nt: TGCGCCAGCAGCTTGGGTCAGGGCCCCGGCTCACCCCTCCACTTT

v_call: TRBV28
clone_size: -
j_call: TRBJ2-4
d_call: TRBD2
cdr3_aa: CASSPAGLAGEAKNIQYF
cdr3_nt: TGTGCCAGCAGTCCCGCGGGACTAGCGGGAGAGGCCAAAAACATTCAGTACTTC

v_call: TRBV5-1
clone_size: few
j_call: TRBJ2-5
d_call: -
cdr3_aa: CASSNGGAQSWETQYF
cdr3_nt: TGCGCCAGCAGCAACGGAGGGGCGCAGAGTTGGGAGACCCAGTACTTC

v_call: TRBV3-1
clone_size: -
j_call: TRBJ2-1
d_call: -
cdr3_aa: CASSQLDGLWEQFF
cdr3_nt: TGTGCCAGCAGCCAACTGGACGGGCTTTGGGAGCAGTTCTTC